This T cell receptor (beta chain) derives from a study of blood T cell repertoires in COVID-19. Study overall: The study drew acute and convalescent COVID-19 samples from the United States, Italy and Spain.

Generated by immunoSEQ multiplex PCR, the TCRdb table keeps only in-frame clones and is missing some. The sample records under 300,000 clones, around nine tenths being singletons. Losses at the gene ends were 3 bases for V and 0 bases for J; bases not matched to a gene: 6. This CDR3 spans 17 amino acids. The chain uses TRBV23-1 and TRBJ1-5, with TRBD1 identical over 9 bases. TRBV23-1 is given ORF status, its function remaining uncertain. The receptor comes from a young woman who had recovered from COVID-19. The sample comprised PBMCs or T cells enriched from blood (not recorded which). The CDR3 DNA sequence: TGCGCCAGCAGTCACCAGGGACAGGGCTATAGCAATCAGCCCCAGCATTTT. Translation: CASSHQGQGYSNQPQHF.